This T cell receptor (beta chain) was retrieved from a study of cytomegalovirus exposure and HLA in healthy donors. V was cut by 1 base and J by 2 bases, with 12 bases left in between. Germline-derived CDR1 and CDR2 are SGHVS and FNYEAQ. The CDR3 covers 16 residues. The PCR had 60 Vbeta and 13 Jbeta primers. The repertoire was sequenced with immunoSEQ multiplex PCR; TCRdb's copy has only in-frame clones and lacks some. The sample yields roughly 100,000 clones, approximately 81% seen once. Whole-study results and caveats: Later work showed greater clonal expansion in HLA-associated TCR beta chains than in equally common others. The majority of CMV-associated TCR beta chains were reported as apparently HLA-restricted in a later analysis.

A single count supports this clone. Its antigen is undetermined. Sequencing was carried out using PBMCs. V gene TRBV7-6 combines with J gene TRBJ2-1; D unresolved. The sequence was collected from a man aged 25 to 40 in good health and CMV-seronegative. CDR3 region: CASSLVFDITYNEQFF. In DNA, the CDR3 is TGTGCCAGCAGCTTAGTATTCGACATCACCTACAATGAGCAGTTCTTC.